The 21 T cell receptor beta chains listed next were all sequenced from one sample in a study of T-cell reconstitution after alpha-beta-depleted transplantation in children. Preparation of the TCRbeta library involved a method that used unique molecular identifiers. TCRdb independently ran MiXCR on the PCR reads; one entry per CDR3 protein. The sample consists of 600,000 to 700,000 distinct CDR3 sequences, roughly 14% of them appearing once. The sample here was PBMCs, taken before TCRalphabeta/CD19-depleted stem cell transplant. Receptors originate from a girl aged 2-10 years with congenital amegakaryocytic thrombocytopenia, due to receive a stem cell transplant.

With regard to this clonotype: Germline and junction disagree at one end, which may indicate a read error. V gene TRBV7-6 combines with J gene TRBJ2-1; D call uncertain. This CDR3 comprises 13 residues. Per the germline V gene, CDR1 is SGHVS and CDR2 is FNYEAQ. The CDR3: CGSSLGLPSEQFF. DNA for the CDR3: TGTGGCAGCAGCTTAGGGCTGCCCAGTGAGCAGTTCTTC.

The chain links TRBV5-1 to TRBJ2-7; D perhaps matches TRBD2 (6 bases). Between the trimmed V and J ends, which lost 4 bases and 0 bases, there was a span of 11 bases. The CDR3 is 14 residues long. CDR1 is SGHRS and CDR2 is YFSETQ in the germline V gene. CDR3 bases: TGCGCCAGCAGCCCTATCGGGAGCTCCTACGAGCAGTACTTC. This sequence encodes CASSPIGSSYEQYF.

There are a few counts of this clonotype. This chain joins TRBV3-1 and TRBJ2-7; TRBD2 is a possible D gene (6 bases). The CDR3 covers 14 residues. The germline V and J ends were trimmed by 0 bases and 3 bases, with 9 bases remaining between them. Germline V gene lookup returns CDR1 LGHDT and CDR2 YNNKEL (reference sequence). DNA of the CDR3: TGTGCCAGCAGCCAAGATGTGACTAGCTACGAGCAGTACTTC. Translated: CASSQDVTSYEQYF.

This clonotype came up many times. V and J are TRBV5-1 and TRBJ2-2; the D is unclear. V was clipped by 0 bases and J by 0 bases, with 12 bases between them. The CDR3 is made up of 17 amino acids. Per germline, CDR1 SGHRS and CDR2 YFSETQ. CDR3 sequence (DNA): TGCGCCAGCAGCTTGGAGCTGGGAAGAGCGAACACCGGGGAGCTGTTTTTT. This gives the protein CASSLELGRANTGELFF.

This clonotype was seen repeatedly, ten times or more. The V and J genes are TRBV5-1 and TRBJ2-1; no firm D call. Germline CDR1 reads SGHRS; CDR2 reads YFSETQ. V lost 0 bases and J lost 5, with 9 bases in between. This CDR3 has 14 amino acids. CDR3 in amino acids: CASSLDSINNEQFF. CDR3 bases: TGCGCCAGCAGCTTGGATTCGATTAACAATGAGCAGTTCTTC.

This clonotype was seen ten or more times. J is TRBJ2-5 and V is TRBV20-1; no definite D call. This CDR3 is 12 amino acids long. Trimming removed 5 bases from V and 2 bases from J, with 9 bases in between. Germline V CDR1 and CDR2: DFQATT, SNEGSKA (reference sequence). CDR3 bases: TGCAGTGCTTCCGCCCGGCAAGAGACCCAGTACTTC. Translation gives CSASARQETQYF.

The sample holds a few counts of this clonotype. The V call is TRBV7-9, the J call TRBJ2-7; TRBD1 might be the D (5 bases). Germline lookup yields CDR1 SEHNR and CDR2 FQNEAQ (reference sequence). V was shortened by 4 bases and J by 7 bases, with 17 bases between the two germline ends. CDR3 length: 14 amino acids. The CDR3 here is CASSSEDILFEQYF. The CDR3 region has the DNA TGTGCCAGCAGCTCCGAGGACATCCTTTTTGAGCAGTACTTC.

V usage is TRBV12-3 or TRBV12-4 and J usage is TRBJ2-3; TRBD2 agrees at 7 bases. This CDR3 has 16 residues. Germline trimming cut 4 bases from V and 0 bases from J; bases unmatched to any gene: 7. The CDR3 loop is CASSSRLAVSTDTQYF. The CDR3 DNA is TGTGCCAGCAGTTCCCGACTAGCAGTTAGCACAGATACGCAGTATTTT.

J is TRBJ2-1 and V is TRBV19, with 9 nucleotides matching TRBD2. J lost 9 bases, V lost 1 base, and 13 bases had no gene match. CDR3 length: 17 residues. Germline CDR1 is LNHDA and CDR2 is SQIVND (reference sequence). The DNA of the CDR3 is TGTGCCAGTAGTATAGTTCGCCTGCGGGGGGGTGCCGGTGAGCAGTTCTTC. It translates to CASSIVRLRGGAGEQFF. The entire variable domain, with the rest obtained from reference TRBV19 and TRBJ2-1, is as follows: DGGITQSPKYLFRKEGQNVTLSCEQNLNHDAMYWYRQDPGQGLRLIYYSQIVNDFQKGDIAEGYSVSREKKESFPLTVTSAQKNPTAFYLCASSIVRLRGGAGEQFFGPGTRLTVL.

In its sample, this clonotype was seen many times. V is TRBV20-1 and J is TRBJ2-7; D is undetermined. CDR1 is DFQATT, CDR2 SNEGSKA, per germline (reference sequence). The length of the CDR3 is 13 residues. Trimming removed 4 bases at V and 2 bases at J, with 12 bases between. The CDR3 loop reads CSAINTVTYEQYF. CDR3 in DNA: TGCAGTGCTATTAACACAGTAACCTACGAGCAGTACTTC.

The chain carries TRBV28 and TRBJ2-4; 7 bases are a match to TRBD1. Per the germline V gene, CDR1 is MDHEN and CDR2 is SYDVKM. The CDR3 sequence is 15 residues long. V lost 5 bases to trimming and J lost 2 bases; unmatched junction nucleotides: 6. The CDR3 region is CASSAQGQTKNIQYF. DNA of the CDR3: TGTGCCAGCAGTGCTCAGGGACAGACCAAAAACATTCAGTACTTC.

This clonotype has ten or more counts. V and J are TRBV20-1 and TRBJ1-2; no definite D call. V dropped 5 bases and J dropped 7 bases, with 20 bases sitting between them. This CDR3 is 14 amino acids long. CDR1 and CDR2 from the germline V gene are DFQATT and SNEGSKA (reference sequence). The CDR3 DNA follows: TGCAGTGCTGTCAGACTCCGTCACCTCGGTGGCTACACCTTC. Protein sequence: CSAVRLRHLGGYTF.

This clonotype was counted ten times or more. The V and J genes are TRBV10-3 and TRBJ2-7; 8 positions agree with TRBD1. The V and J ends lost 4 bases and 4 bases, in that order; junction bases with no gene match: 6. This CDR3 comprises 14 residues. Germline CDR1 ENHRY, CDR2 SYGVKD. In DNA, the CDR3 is TGTGCCATCAGTGCGCCAGGGGGCATGTACGAGCAGTACTTC. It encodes CAISAPGGMYEQYF.

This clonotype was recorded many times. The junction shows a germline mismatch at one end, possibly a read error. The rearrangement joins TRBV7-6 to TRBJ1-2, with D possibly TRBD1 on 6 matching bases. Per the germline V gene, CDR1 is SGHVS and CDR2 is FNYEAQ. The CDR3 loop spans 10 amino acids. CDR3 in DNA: TGTGCCAGCAGCGGACAGTTCCCCGCCTTC. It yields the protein CASSGQFPAF.

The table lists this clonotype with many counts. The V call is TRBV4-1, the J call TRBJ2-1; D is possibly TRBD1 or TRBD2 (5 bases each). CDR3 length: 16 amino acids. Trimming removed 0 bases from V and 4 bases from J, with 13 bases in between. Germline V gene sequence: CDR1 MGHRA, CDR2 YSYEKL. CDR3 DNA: TGCGCCAGCAGCCAAGATGAGGGGTTGGGGTACAATGAGCAGTTCTTC. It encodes CASSQDEGLGYNEQFF.

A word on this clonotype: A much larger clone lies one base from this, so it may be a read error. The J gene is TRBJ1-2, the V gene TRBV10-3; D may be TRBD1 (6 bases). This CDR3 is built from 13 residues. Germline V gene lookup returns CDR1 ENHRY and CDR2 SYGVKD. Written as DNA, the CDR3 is TGTGCCATCAGTGGCCCCACAGGGTATGGCGACACCTTC. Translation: CAISGPTGYGDTF.

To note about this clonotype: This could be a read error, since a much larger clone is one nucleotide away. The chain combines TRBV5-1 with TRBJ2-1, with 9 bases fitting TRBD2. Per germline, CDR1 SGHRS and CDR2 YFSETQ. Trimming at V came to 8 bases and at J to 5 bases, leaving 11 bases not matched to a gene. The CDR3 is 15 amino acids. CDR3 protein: CASHTATSGNNEQFF. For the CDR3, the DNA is TGCGCCAGTCACACCGCGACTAGCGGAAACAATGAGCAGTTCTTC.

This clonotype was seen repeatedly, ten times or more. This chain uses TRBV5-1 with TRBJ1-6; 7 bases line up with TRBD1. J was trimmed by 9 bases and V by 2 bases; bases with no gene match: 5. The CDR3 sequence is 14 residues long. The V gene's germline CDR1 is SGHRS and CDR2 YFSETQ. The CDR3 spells CASSFTGATSPLHF. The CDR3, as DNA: TGCGCCAGCAGCTTTACAGGGGCGACTTCACCCCTCCACTTT.

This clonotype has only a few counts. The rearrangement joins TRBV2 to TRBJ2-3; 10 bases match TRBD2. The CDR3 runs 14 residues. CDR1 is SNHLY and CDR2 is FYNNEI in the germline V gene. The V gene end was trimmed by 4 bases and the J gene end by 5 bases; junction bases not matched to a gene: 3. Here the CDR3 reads CASSVLAGVDTQYF. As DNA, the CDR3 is TGTGCCAGCAGTGTCCTAGCGGGAGTAGATACGCAGTATTTT.

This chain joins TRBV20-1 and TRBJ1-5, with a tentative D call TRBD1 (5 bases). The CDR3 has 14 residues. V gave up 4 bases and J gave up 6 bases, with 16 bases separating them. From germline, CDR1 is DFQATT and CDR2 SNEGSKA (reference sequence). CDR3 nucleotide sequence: TGCAGTGCTATCGAGGGGCTTGGCATTCAGCCCCAGCATTTT. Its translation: CSAIEGLGIQPQHF.

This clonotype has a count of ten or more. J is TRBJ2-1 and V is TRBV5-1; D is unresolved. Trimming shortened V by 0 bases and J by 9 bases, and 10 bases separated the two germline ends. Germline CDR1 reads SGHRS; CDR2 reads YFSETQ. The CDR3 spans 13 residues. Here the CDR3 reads CASSLAQQPEQFF. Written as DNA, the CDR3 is TGCGCCAGCAGCTTGGCCCAGCAGCCTGAGCAGTTCTTC.